The clone carrying this TCR beta chain was seen ten or more times. As yet, its antigen is unknown. The sample originates from a study of regulatory T cells in long-lasting Graves disease. Study background: Newly diagnosed Graves' patients had under 3 months of antithyroid drugs.

This CDR3 spans 15 amino acids. The germline CDR1 and CDR2 sequences are MNHEY and SVGEGT. V lost 2 bases and J lost 5; bases outside the gene matches: 8. Specified time point: newly diagnosed GD, antithyroid drugs for less than 3 months. PBMCs were the source of the RNA used for TCR sequencing. General study results and limits: Persistent disease showed a preference for TRBV28, TRBJ1-2 and TRBJ2-5.

To make TCR beta libraries, researchers used iRepertoire HTBI primers and Arm-PCR of CDR3 regions. Via MiXCR, TCRdb re-called the multiplex PCR reads, giving one row per CDR3 protein. The sample shows 410,000 or so distinct CDR3 sequences, about 15% of them seen only once. This same sample was also taken into another study, of T cells in Graves' hyperthyroidism and ophthalmopathy. That study adds: Graves' hyperthyroidism qualified as stable when ophthalmopathy did not progress within 18 months. A model of 13 V-J features distinguished ophthalmopathy from stable hyperthyroidism.

This receptor was taken from a woman in her twenties or thirties with Graves disease. The source material was peripheral blood mononuclear cells (PBMCs), sampled at new diagnosis, from a patient treated with antithyroid drugs. The V call is TRBV6-2 or TRBV6-3, the J call TRBJ2-5, with 7 bases fitting TRBD2. CDR3 region: CASSYGGGSTETQYF. CDR3 DNA: TGTGCCAGCAGTTACGGCGGCGGGAGCACGGAGACCCAGTACTTC.